This T cell receptor beta chain was recovered during a study of technical replicates of blood from a few donors. Assay: immunoSEQ multiplex PCR; the TCRdb copy retains only in-frame clones and omits some. The repertoire includes around 70,000 clones, 94% of them detected once, and about 0.4% sits in the top ten. This CDR3 contains 15 residues. Germline V CDR1 and CDR2: ENHRY, SYGVKD. The ends lost 6 bases at V and 3 bases at J; junction bases unmatched: 7. The origin of this receptor is a human donor in good health. Sequencing was performed on T cells isolated from PBMCs. The chain uses TRBV10-3 and TRBJ1-5; 8 bases line up with TRBD1. The CDR3 DNA reads as TGTGCCATCAGCAAAGACAGGGGCCACAATCAGCCCCAGCATTTT. It yields the protein CAISKDRGHNQPQHF.